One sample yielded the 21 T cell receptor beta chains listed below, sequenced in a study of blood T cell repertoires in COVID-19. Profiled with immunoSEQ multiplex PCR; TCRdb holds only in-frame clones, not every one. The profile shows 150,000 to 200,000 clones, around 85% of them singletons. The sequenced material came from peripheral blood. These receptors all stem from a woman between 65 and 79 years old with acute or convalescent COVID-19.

The CDR3 nucleotides are TGTGCCAGCTCACCACAACAGGGGGCCCAGCCCCAGCATTTT. It encodes CASSPQQGAQPQHF. This rearrangement joins TRBV18 to TRBJ1-5; 9 bases are shared with TRBD1. J gave up 7 bases and V 1 base, and 2 bases lay outside the gene matches. The CDR3 consists of 14 residues. Germline lookup yields CDR1 KGHSH and CDR2 LQKENI.

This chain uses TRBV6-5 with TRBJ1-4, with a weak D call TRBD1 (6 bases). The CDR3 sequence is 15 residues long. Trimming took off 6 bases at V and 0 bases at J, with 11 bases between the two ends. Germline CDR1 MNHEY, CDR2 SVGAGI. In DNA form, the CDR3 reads TGTGCCAGCAGGCGGGGGGGCGCAACTAATGAAAAACTGTTTTTT. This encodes CASRRGGATNEKLFF.

The CDR3 loop is CASRDRDNEKLFF. CDR3 in DNA: TGTGCCAGCCGGGACAGGGACAATGAAAAACTGTTTTTT. V and J are TRBV7-6 and TRBJ1-4, with 9 positions matching TRBD1. CDR1 and CDR2 from the germline V gene are SGHVS and FNYEAQ. CDR3 length: 13 residues. V lost 8 bases and J lost 5; bases outside the gene matches: 3.

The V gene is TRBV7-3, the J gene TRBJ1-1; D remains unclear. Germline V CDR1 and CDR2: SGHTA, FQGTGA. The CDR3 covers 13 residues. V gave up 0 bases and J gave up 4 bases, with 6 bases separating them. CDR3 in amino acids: CASSLTTITEAFF. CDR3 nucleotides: TGTGCCAGCAGCTTAACCACAATCACTGAAGCTTTCTTT.

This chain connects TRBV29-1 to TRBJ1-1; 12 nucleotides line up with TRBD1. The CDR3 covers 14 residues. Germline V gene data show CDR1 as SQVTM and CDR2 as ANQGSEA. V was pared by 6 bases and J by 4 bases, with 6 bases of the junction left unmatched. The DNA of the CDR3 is TGCAGCGTCGGGACAGGGGGCTGGGGCACTGAAGCTTTCTTT. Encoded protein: CSVGTGGWGTEAFF.

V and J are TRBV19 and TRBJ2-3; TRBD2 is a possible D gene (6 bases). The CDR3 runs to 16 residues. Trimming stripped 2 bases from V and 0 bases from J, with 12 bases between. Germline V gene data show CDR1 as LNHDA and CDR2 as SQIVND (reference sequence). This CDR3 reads CASSIRGTGSTDTQYF. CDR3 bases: TGTGCCAGTAGTATACGCGGGACGGGGAGCACAGATACGCAGTATTTT.

CDR3 sequence (DNA): TGTGCCAGTAGGAACTCGGACAGTTTTGAAGCTTTCTTT. This codes for CASRNSDSFEAFF. V usage is TRBV19 and J usage is TRBJ1-1; D is possibly TRBD1 (6 bases). V lost 6 bases to trimming and J lost 7 bases, with 15 bases between them. CDR1 is LNHDA and CDR2 is SQIVND in the germline V gene (reference sequence). The CDR3 covers 13 residues.

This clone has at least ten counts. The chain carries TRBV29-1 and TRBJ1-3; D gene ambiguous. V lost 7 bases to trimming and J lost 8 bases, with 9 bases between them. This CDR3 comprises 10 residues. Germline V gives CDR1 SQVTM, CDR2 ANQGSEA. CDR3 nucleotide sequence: TGCAGCGCCGTGGGAGACACCATATATTTT. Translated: CSAVGDTIYF.

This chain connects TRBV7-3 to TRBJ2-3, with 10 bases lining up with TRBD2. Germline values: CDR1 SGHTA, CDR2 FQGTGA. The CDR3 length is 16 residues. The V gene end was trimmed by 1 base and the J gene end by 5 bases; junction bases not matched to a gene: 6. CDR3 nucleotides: TGTGCCAGCAGCTTAAGCCCTAGCGGGAGTGGAGATACGCAGTATTTT. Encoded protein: CASSLSPSGSGDTQYF. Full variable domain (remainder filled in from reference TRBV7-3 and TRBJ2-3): GAGVSQTPSNKVTEKGKYVELRCDPISGHTALYWYRQSLGQGPEFLIYFQGTGAADDSGLPNDRFFAVRPEGSVSTLKIQRTERGDSAVYLCASSLSPSGSGDTQYFGPGTRLTVL.

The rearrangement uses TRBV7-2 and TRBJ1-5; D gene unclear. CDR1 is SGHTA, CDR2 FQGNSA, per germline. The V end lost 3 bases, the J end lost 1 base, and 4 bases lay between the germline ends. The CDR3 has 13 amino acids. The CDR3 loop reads CASSLESNQPQHF. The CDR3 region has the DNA TGTGCCAGCAGCTTGGAGAGCAATCAGCCCCAGCATTTT. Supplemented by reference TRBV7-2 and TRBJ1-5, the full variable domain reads GAGVSQSPSNKVTEKGKDVELRCDPISGHTALYWYRQSLGQGLEFLIYFQGNSAPDKSGLPSDRFSAERTGGSVSTLTIQRTQQEDSAVYLCASSLESNQPQHFGDGTRLSIL.

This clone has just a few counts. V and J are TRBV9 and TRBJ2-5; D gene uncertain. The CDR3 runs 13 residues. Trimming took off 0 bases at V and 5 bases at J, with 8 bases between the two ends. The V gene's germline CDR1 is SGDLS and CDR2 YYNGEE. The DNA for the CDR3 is TGTGCCAGCAGCGTAGCTACGCGGGAGACCCAGTACTTC. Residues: CASSVATRETQYF.

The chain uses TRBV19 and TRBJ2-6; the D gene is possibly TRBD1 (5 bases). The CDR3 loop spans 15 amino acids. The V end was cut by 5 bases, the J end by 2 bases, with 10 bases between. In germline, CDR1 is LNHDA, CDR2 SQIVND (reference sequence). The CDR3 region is CASSPRATGANVLTF. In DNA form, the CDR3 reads TGTGCCAGTAGTCCCAGGGCTACTGGGGCCAACGTCCTGACTTTC.

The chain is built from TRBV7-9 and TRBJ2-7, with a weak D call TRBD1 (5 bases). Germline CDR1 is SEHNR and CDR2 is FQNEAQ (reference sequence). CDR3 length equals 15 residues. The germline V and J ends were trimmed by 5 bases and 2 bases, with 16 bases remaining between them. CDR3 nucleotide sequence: TGTGCCAGCAGCCAAGGGGCAGGCTGGACCTACGAGCAGTACTTC. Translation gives CASSQGAGWTYEQYF.

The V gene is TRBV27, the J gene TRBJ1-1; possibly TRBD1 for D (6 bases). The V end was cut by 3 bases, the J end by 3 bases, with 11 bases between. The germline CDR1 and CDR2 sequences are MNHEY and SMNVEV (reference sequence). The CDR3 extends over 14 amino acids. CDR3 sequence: CASSFSGGYTEAFF. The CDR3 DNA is TGTGCCAGCAGTTTTTCGGGGGGCTACACTGAAGCTTTCTTT.

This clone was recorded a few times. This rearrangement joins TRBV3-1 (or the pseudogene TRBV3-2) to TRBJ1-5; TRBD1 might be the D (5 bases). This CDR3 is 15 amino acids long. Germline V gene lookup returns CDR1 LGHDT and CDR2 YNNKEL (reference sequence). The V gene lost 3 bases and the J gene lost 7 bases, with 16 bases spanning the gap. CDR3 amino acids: CASSHGSGGGQPQHF. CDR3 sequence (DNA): TGTGCCAGCAGCCACGGATCCGGGGGAGGCCAGCCCCAGCATTTT.

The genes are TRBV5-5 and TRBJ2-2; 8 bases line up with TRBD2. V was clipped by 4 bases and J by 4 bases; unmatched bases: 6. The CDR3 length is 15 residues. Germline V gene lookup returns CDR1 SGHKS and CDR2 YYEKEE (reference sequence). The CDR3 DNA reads TGTGCCAGCAGCCCCCGGGAGGGAAGCACCGGGGAGCTGTTTTTT. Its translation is CASSPREGSTGELFF.

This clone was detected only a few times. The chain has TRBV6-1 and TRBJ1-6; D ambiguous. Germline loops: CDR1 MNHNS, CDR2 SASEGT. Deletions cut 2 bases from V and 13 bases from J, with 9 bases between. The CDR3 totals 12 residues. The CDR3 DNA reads TGTGCCAGCAGTGAAAATCCCGTCCCCCTCCACTTT. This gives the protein CASSENPVPLHF.

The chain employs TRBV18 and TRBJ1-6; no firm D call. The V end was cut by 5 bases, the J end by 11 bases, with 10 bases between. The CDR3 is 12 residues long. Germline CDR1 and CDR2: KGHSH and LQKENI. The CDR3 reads CASSGPDTPLHF. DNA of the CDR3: TGTGCCAGCTCAGGTCCAGATACACCCCTCCACTTT.

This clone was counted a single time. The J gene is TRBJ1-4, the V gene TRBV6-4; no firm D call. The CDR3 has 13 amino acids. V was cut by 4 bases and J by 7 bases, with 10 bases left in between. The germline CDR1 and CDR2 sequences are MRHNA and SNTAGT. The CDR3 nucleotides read TGTGCCAGCAGTGCTCATCACGGTGAAAAACTGTTTTTT. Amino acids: CASSAHHGEKLFF.

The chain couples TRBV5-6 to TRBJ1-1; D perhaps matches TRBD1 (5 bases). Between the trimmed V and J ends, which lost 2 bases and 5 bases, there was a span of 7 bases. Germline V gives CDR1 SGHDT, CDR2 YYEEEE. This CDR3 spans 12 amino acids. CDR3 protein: CASSFGGTEAFF. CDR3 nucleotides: TGTGCCAGCAGCTTCGGGGGGACTGAAGCTTTCTTT.

The CDR3 protein is CASSLQSSAEAFF. The CDR3 coding sequence is TGTGCCAGCAGCTTACAGTCTTCCGCTGAAGCTTTCTTT. The chain couples TRBV7-9 to TRBJ1-1, with D hard to call. V shed 2 bases and J shed 6 bases, with 10 bases lying between them. Per the germline V gene, CDR1 is SEHNR and CDR2 is FQNEAQ (reference sequence). This CDR3 contains 13 residues.